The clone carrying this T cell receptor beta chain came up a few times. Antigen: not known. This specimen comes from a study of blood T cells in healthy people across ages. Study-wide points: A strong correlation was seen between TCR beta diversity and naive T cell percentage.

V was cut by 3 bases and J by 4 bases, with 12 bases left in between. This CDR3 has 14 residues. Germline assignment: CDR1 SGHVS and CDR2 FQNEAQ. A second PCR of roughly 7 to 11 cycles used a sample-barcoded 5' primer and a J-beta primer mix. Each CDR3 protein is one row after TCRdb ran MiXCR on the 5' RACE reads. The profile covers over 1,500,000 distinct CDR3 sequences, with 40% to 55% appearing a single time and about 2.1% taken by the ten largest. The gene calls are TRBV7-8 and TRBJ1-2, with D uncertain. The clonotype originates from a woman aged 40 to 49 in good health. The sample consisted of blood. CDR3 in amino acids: CASSFERTVYGYTF. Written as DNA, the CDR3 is TGTGCCAGCAGCTTCGAAAGGACGGTCTATGGCTACACCTTC. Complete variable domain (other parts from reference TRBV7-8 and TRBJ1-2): GAGVSQSPRYKVAKRGQDVALRCDPISGHVSLFWYQQALGQGPEFLTYFQNEAQLDKSGLPSDRFFAERPEGSVSTLKIQRTQQEDSAVYLCASSFERTVYGYTFGSGTRLTVV.